This T cell receptor beta chain was sequenced during a study of OX40 agonist ivuxolimab in advanced cancers. The overall study: Patients were treated with intravenous ivuxolimab, dosed at 0.01 to 10 mg/kg and infused every 2 weeks.

If patients had autoimmune disease history or systemic immunosuppression, they were excluded. Blood was sampled at baseline, cycle 4 day 1, and cycle 7 day 1. Some clones are missing from TCRdb's copy, which holds only in-frame ones; the method was immunoSEQ multiplex PCR. The table records 65,000 to 95,000 clones, approximately 81% of them present only once. In this sample, this clone turned up a few times. Its antigen is unidentified. General observations from the study: On average, CD8+ T cells had more expanded clones than CD4+.

Per germline, CDR1 SGHNT and CDR2 YENEEA. Trimming left V 0 bases short and J 3 bases short, with 13 bases between. This CDR3 has 16 residues. This chain connects TRBV11-3 to TRBJ2-3, with a weak D call TRBD1 (5 bases). Source: CD4+ or CD8+ T cells sorted from blood, taken in a trial of the OX40 agonist ivuxolimab. This clonotype originated in an adult with an advanced solid tumor such as melanoma, head and neck, liver or kidney cancer. CDR3 bases: TGTGCCAGCAGCTTAGACTCCCAGGGTGGGACAGATACGCAGTATTTT. The encoded protein is CASSLDSQGGTDTQYF.